This is a list of T cell receptor beta chains from one sample in a study of vaccination and CD4 T cells after COVID-19. For these receptors, no antigen is known. TCRdb called the PCR reads again in MiXCR, with one record for every CDR3 protein. The sample has some 5,000 distinct CDR3 sequences, around 71% seen once. Sample: CD4+ T cells from blood, cultured in vitro. The receptors originated from a human donor who had recovered from COVID-19. Each CDR3 is given with its conserved first and last residue. A D gene is named only where the DNA matches it firmly. Clone size is not always given. Where it is, it says once, few, many or a class for expanded clones.

>12|TRBJ2-1|.|TRBV6-1|.
CASSGDMKGQFF
TGTGCCAGCAGTGGGGATATGAAAGGGCAGTTCTTC
>15|TRBJ2-4|.|TRBV20-1|TRBD1
CSASGQELAKNIQYF
TGCAGTGCTTCCGGACAGGAGTTAGCCAAAAACATTCAGTACTTC
>15|TRBJ2-7|once|TRBV6-5|.
CASSYSRGSSYEQYF
TGTGCCAGCAGTTACTCGCGGGGTAGCTCCTACGAGCAGTACTTC
>14|TRBJ1-2|.|TRBV25-1|TRBD1
CASSNRDRVNGYTF
TGTGCCAGCAGTAACCGGGACAGGGTGAATGGCTACACCTTC
>15|TRBJ2-7|.|TRBV15|.
CATSRQTTSSYEQYF
TGTGCCACCAGCCGACAGACAACGAGCTCCTACGAGCAGTACTTC
>15|TRBJ2-5|.|TRBV6-1|.
CASSGTGTGKETQYF
TGTGCCAGCAGCGGAACCGGGACCGGGAAGGAGACCCAGTACTTC
>16|TRBJ2-1|.|TRBV6-1|.
CASSKGMGVTYNEQFF
TGTGCCAGCAGTAAGGGAATGGGCGTCACCTACAATGAGCAGTTCTTC
>20|TRBJ2-1|.|TRBV21-1|.
CASSKSRDREGVGSYNEQFF
TGTGCCAGCAGCAAAAGCCGGGACAGGGAAGGGGTGGGATCCTACAATGAGCAGTTCTTC
>16|TRBJ2-3|few|TRBV24-1|TRBD2
CATSDTTSGGTDTQYF
TGTGCCACCAGTGATACGACTAGCGGGGGGACAGATACGCAGTATTTT
>15|TRBJ2-2|.|TRBV7-8|.
CASSQQGSRTGELFF
TGTGCCAGCAGCCAGCAGGGGTCAAGGACCGGGGAGCTGTTTTTT
>15|TRBJ2-1|.|TRBV27|.
CASSLSTDLYNEQFF
TGTGCCAGCAGTTTATCGACGGACCTCTACAATGAGCAGTTCTTC
>15|TRBJ2-1|.|TRBV24-1|TRBD1
CATSDPGTGYNEQFF
TGTGCCACCTCTGACCCCGGGACAGGTTACAATGAGCAGTTCTTC
>15|TRBJ1-1|.|TRBV5-8|.
CASSLSYREDTEAFF
TGTGCCAGCAGCTTGTCCTACCGGGAGGACACTGAAGCTTTCTTT
>14|TRBJ1-1|.|TRBV27|TRBD1
CASRLGQRNTEAFF
TGTGCCAGCAGGTTGGGACAGAGAAACACTGAAGCTTTCTTT
>13|TRBJ2-7|.|TRBV6-1|.
CASSTGRVHEQYF
TGTGCCAGCAGTACAGGCCGGGTCCACGAGCAGTACTTC
>15|TRBJ1-1|.|TRBV21-1|.
CASKLRQEVNTEAFF
TGTGCCAGCAAACTAAGACAGGAGGTTAACACTGAAGCTTTCTTT
>15|TRBJ2-1|.|TRBV6-2/TRBV6-3|.
CASSYGRTAYNEQFF
TGTGCCAGCAGTTATGGTCGGACAGCCTACAATGAGCAGTTCTTC
>16|TRBJ1-5|.|TRBV7-9|.
CASSPAGAQGNQPQHF
TGTGCCAGCAGCCCTGCGGGGGCGCAGGGCAATCAGCCCCAGCATTTT
>11|TRBJ1-3|.|TRBV28|.
CASTTGNTIYF
TGTGCCAGCACGACGGGAAACACCATATATTTT
>13|TRBJ2-2|few|TRBV18|.
CASSRAATGELFF
TGTGCCAGCTCACGAGCGGCTACCGGGGAGCTGTTTTTT
>16|TRBJ1-6|.|TRBV11-3|TRBD1
CASSPDPGQKNSPLHF
TGTGCCAGCAGCCCCGACCCGGGACAGAAGAATTCACCCCTCCACTTT
>14|TRBJ1-6|.|TRBV19|TRBD1
CASDSGTVFSPLHF
TGTGCCAGCGACTCCGGGACAGTATTTTCACCCCTCCACTTT
>15|TRBJ2-4|once|TRBV15|.
CATSSAGVAKNIQYF
TGTGCCACCAGCAGCGCAGGGGTAGCCAAAAACATTCAGTACTTC
>15|TRBJ2-7|.|TRBV20-1|.
CSARAGAALPYEQYF
TGCAGTGCTAGGGCCGGGGCAGCCCTTCCCTACGAGCAGTACTTC
>12|TRBJ1-5|.|TRBV7-2|.
CASSRPNQPQHF
TGTGCCAGCAGCCGACCCAATCAGCCCCAGCATTTT
>16|TRBJ1-2|.|TRBV19|.
CASSIAATVPSYGYTF
TGTGCCAGTAGTATAGCCGCGACAGTGCCCAGCTATGGCTACACCTTC
>11|TRBJ1-1|.|TRBV30|.
CAWRAWGEAFF
TGTGCCTGGAGGGCCTGGGGTGAAGCTTTCTTT
>14|TRBJ1-4|.|TRBV12-3/TRBV12-4|TRBD1
CASSPRTGGEKLFF
TGTGCCAGCAGTCCCCGGACAGGGGGGGAAAAACTGTTTTTT
>14|TRBJ2-7|.|TRBV6-2/TRBV6-3|.
CASSLKATLYEQYF
TGTGCCAGCAGTTTGAAAGCCACACTCTACGAGCAGTACTTC
>14|TRBJ1-1|once|TRBV19|.
CASSPTVVNTEAFF
TGTGCCAGTAGTCCGACAGTCGTTAACACTGAAGCTTTCTTT
>15|TRBJ2-2|medium-sized|TRBV28|.
CASRSPRQTTGELFF
TGTGCCAGCAGATCCCCTAGACAGACTACCGGGGAGCTGTTTTTT
>14|TRBJ1-3|.|TRBV6-1|TRBD1
CASGTGSLGNTIYF
TGTGCCAGTGGGACAGGGTCTCTGGGAAACACCATATATTTT
>15|TRBJ1-3|.|TRBV20-1|.
CSARDPREGGNTIYF
TGCAGTGCTAGAGATCCACGGGAGGGTGGAAACACCATATATTTT
>14|TRBJ2-2|once|TRBV6-1|.
CASSGDWGTGELFF
TGTGCCAGCAGTGGGGATTGGGGAACCGGGGAGCTGTTTTTT
>14|TRBJ1-2|.|TRBV27|.
CASSSLGGNYGYTF
TGTGCCAGCAGTTCTTTAGGGGGGAACTATGGCTACACCTTC
>16|TRBJ2-1|.|TRBV7-2|.
CASSLRPRQGRNEQFF
TGTGCCAGCAGCTTACGGCCAAGACAAGGTCGGAATGAGCAGTTCTTC
>15|TRBJ1-4|.|TRBV23-1|TRBD1
CASSHGGQQCEKLFF
TGCGCCAGCAGCCACGGGGGACAGCAATGTGAAAAACTGTTTTTT
>15|TRBJ2-7|.|TRBV6-1|.
CASRVAAGRTYEQYF
TGTGCCAGCAGGGTAGCGGCAGGGAGGACCTACGAGCAGTACTTC
>15|TRBJ2-5|.|TRBV7-2|.
CASSLQGSGQETQYF
TGTGCCAGCAGCTTGCAGGGGAGCGGACAAGAGACCCAGTACTTC
>13|TRBJ1-2|few|TRBV7-9|.
CASSLDSRYGYTF
TGTGCCAGCAGCTTGGACAGTCGCTATGGCTACACCTTC
>15|TRBJ2-5|.|TRBV20-1|TRBD2
CSARVAAGGDQTQYF
TGCAGTGCTAGGGTTGCGGCGGGGGGAGACCAGACCCAGTACTTC
>13|TRBJ1-1|few|TRBV20-1|.
CSARVGAATEAFF
TGCAGTGCTAGAGTCGGGGCCGCCACTGAAGCTTTCTTT
>11|TRBJ2-2|.|TRBV2|.
CASVEAGELFF
TGTGCCAGCGTAGAGGCCGGGGAGCTGTTTTTT
>15|TRBJ1-1|.|TRBV27|TRBD1
CASSPRQGGNTEAFF
TGTGCCAGCAGTCCCCGACAGGGAGGGAACACTGAAGCTTTCTTT
>14|TRBJ1-2|once|TRBV25-1|TRBD1
CASSDRTGDYGYTF
TGTGCCAGCAGTGATCGGACAGGGGACTATGGCTACACCTTC
>15|TRBJ2-5|.|TRBV6-8|TRBD1
CASSFGQGSQETQYF
TGTGCCAGCAGCTTTGGACAGGGATCCCAAGAGACCCAGTACTTC
>12|TRBJ1-2|.|TRBV7-2|.
CASSSSRFGYTF
TGTGCCAGCAGCTCCAGCCGGTTTGGCTACACCTTC
>16|TRBJ2-3|.|TRBV7-3|TRBD2
CASSLTGLAATDTQYF
TGTGCCAGCAGCTTAACGGGACTAGCGGCTACAGATACGCAGTATTTT